This entry lists 32 T cell receptor beta chains sequenced from one sample in a study of Tregs in tolerant kidney transplant recipients. Some clones are missing from TCRdb's copy, which holds only in-frame ones; the method was immunoSEQ multiplex PCR. The specimen's table records about 48,000 clones. The source material was CD4+ T cells from blood, sampled before the transplant. Source of these receptors: a human donor who received a combined kidney and bone marrow transplant.

Regarding this clone: Coverage ceases 3 residues before the CDR3 finishes, and the germline J gene fills in the end. The chain couples TRBV2 to TRBJ2-3; 11 bases are shared with TRBD2. The ends lost 6 bases at V and 4 bases at J; junction bases unmatched: 6. Germline CDR1 and CDR2: SNHLY and FYNNEI. The CDR3 has 15 residues. Incomplete CDR3 DNA: TGTGCCAGCAGCACCTCTAGCGGGAGGCCAGATACG. It specifies CASSTSSGRPDT. The entire CDR3 protein is CASSTSSGRPDTQYF. Looking up the rest from reference TRBV2 and TRBJ2-3 gives the full variable domain: EPEVTQTPSHQVTQMGQEVILRCVPISNHLYFYWYRQILGQKVEFLVSFYNNEISEKSEIFDDQFSVERPDGSNFTLKIRSTKLEDSAMYFCASSTSSGRPDTQYFGPGTRLTVL.

Comment on this clone: The read comes to an end 3 residues before the CDR3 does, leaving the germline J gene to fill in the end. The J gene is TRBJ1-5, the V gene TRBV2, with D possibly TRBD1 on 5 matching bases. From germline, CDR1 is SNHLY and CDR2 FYNNEI. Trimming removed 2 bases from V and 3 bases from J, with 14 bases in between. CDR3 length equals 16 residues. The part of the CDR3 DNA that was read is TGTGCCAGCAGTGAAACCTCTAGGGGCCTCAATCAGCCC. Amino acid sequence: CASSETSRGLNQP. The whole CDR3 protein reads CASSETSRGLNQPQHF.

A remark on this clone: Read data end 3 residues before the CDR3 end; the end is taken from the germline J gene. J is TRBJ2-5 and V is TRBV5-1, with no clear D. The CDR3 runs to 14 residues. Looked up from germline, CDR1 is SGHRS and CDR2 is YFSETQ. V was cut by 1 base and J by 0 bases, with 7 bases left in between. CDR3 bases read: TGCGCCAGCAGCTTGTTCTCAGACCAAGAGACC. This gives the protein CASSLFSDQET. The whole CDR3 protein reads CASSLFSDQETQYF.

A note on this clone: The read finishes 3 residues shy of the CDR3 end, and the germline J gene is used to complete it. The chain is built from TRBV19 and TRBJ1-5; D gene uncertain. Between the trimmed V and J ends, which lost 1 base and 8 bases, there was a span of 9 bases. The germline CDR1 and CDR2 sequences are LNHDA and SQIVND (reference sequence). The CDR3 covers 13 residues. CDR3 in amino acids: CASSIGGREPQHF. CDR3 DNA (partial): TGTGCCAGTAGTATAGGAGGCCGGGAGCCC.

On this clone: The read halts 3 residues ahead of the CDR3 end, with the missing end drawn from the germline J gene. The chain couples TRBV2 to TRBJ2-1; TRBD1 agrees at 12 bases. There are 16 residues in the CDR3. Trimming took 7 bases from V and 0 from J; bases not matched to a gene: 4. Germline V gene data show CDR1 as SNHLY and CDR2 as FYNNEI. CDR3 in amino acids: CASTGTGGFSYNEQFF. The CDR3 DNA, read in part, is TGTGCCAGCACCGGGACAGGGGGCTTCTCCTACAATGAG. Drawing the rest from reference TRBV2 and TRBJ2-1, the complete variable domain is EPEVTQTPSHQVTQMGQEVILRCVPISNHLYFYWYRQILGQKVEFLVSFYNNEISEKSEIFDDQFSVERPDGSNFTLKIRSTKLEDSAMYFCASTGTGGFSYNEQFFGPGTRLTVL.

In the case of this clone: The read gets to within 3 residues of the CDR3 end, and the germline J gene fills in the rest. The rearrangement uses TRBV6-2 or TRBV6-3 and TRBJ2-1; D unresolved. The CDR3 runs 11 residues. The V end lost 6 bases, the J end lost 5 bases, and 5 bases lay between the germline ends. Germline CDR1 MNHEY, CDR2 SVGEGT. Incomplete CDR3 DNA: TGTGCCAGCAGCCCCAACAATGAG. Translated: CASSPNNE. The full CDR3 reads CASSPNNEQFF.

As for this clone: The CDR3 end is not reached by the read, which stops 3 residues before it; the germline J gene fills it in. The chain is built from TRBV2 and TRBJ2-7, with 8 bases aligning to TRBD1. This CDR3 has 14 amino acids. V lost 6 bases to trimming and J lost 3 bases; unmatched junction nucleotides: 7. Germline CDR1 reads SNHLY; CDR2 reads FYNNEI. This CDR3 reads CASRMGQDFYEQYF. The CDR3 bases that were read are TGTGCCAGCAGAATGGGACAGGATTTCTACGAG.

About this clone: The CDR3 end falls 3 residues outside the read, so it is completed with the germline J gene. The V call is TRBV29-1, the J call TRBJ2-5, with D tentatively TRBD1 (6 bases). Trimming pared 5 bases from V and 3 bases from J, leaving 13 bases between. Germline lookup yields CDR1 SQVTM and CDR2 ANQGSEA. CDR3 length: 13 amino acids. The part of the CDR3 DNA that was read is TGCAGCGTTTCGCGGACAGTAGAAGAGACC. Translating it yields CSVSRTVEET. The full-length CDR3 reads as CSVSRTVEETQYF.

For this clone: The read finishes 3 residues shy of the CDR3 end, and the germline J gene is used to complete it. The chain combines TRBV5-4 with TRBJ2-5, with a possible D match to TRBD1 (6 bases). V was trimmed by 0 bases and J by 4 bases, leaving 13 bases between them. The CDR3 consists of 15 residues. Looked up from germline, CDR1 is SGHNT and CDR2 is YYREEE (reference sequence). The CDR3 protein is CASSLAGRGAETQYF. The sequenced CDR3 bases are TGTGCCAGCAGCTTGGCCGGCAGGGGAGCAGAGACC.

Of note for this clone: The missing CDR3 end, 3 residues past where the read stops, is filled in from the germline J gene. The chain has TRBV2 and TRBJ2-7; D gene unclear. CDR1 and CDR2 (germline): SNHLY, FYNNEI. The V end lost 5 bases, the J end lost 6 bases, and 14 bases lay between the germline ends. The CDR3 extends over 13 amino acids. Here the CDR3 reads CASSLQLIGEQYF. CDR3 DNA (partial): TGTGCCAGCAGTCTACAACTAATCGGCGAG.

Concerning this clone itself: The observed sequence ends 3 residues before the CDR3 terminus, with the missing tail filled in from the germline J gene. The chain has TRBV18 and TRBJ1-1, with 7 bases matching TRBD1. Germline assignment: CDR1 KGHSH and CDR2 LQKENI. There are 13 residues in the CDR3. CDR3 DNA (partial): TGTGCCAGCTCATACTCCGATCAGGGGGAG. Protein: CASSYSDQGE. The whole CDR3 protein is CASSYSDQGEAFF.

A remark on this clone: The read halts 3 residues ahead of the CDR3 end, with the missing end drawn from the germline J gene. The chain couples TRBV7-2 to TRBJ2-5; D is possibly TRBD2 (5 bases). The V end was cut by 2 bases, the J end by 3 bases, with 10 bases between. Germline V CDR1 and CDR2: SGHTA, FQGNSA. CDR3 length: 14 residues. The covered CDR3 bases are TGTGCCAGCAGCTTAATCGCGGGCGAAGAGACC. It yields the protein CASSLIAGEET. The full CDR3 protein is CASSLIAGEETQYF.

About this clone: The CDR3 end is not reached by the read, which stops 3 residues before it; the germline J gene fills it in. J is TRBJ2-6 and V is TRBV19; D uncertain. The CDR3 is 15 amino acids. Germline V gene lookup returns CDR1 LNHDA and CDR2 SQIVND (reference sequence). The V end lost 4 bases, the J end lost 0 bases, and 7 bases lay between the germline ends. CDR3 in amino acids: CASSRPGSGANVLTF. The CDR3 DNA, read in part, is TGTGCCAGTAGTAGGCCAGGCTCTGGGGCCAACGTC.

Worth noting for this clone: The CDR3 end falls 3 residues outside the read, so it is completed with the germline J gene. The chain carries TRBV19 and TRBJ2-3; 8 bases line up with TRBD2. The CDR3 covers 16 residues. V was clipped by 3 bases and J by 0 bases; unmatched bases: 5. The germline V gene encodes CDR1 LNHDA and CDR2 SQIVND (reference sequence). The CDR3 region is CASSIFSGSSTDTQYF. CDR3 DNA, as far as it was read: TGTGCCAGTAGTATTTTCAGCGGGAGCAGCACAGATACG.

The CDR3 protein is CSSKRSSGYNEQFF. CDR3 DNA (partial): TGCAGCTCAAAGCGGAGCTCGGGGTACAATGAG. V and J are TRBV20-1 and TRBJ2-1, with D perhaps TRBD2 (5 bases). From the germline J gene comes the end of the CDR3, since the read stops 3 residues before it. CDR1 is DFQATT, CDR2 SNEGSKA, per germline (reference sequence). This CDR3 contains 14 residues.

Of note for this clone: The CDR3 extends 3 residues past the end of the read, so its final part is completed from the germline J gene. The chain couples TRBV5-1 to TRBJ1-1, with D perhaps TRBD1 (6 bases). This CDR3 spans 13 amino acids. Germline V gene lookup returns CDR1 SGHRS and CDR2 YFSETQ. The CDR3 loop reads CASSEGGGPWAFF. The CDR3 bases that were read are TGCGCCAGCAGCGAGGGCGGGGGGCCATGG.

A word on this clone: The CDR3 goes on 3 residues after the read ends, and that part is filled in from the germline J gene. The rearrangement links TRBV20-1 to TRBJ2-2, with TRBD2 as a possible D gene (6 bases). CDR1 and CDR2 (germline): DFQATT, SNEGSKA (reference sequence). Trimming removed 3 bases at V and 0 bases at J, with 11 bases between. The CDR3 consists of 15 residues. The part of the CDR3 DNA that was read is TGCAGTGCTAGCACAGCGGGCTCGAACACCGGGGAG. It yields the protein CSASTAGSNTGE. The entire CDR3 is CSASTAGSNTGELFF.

In the case of this clone: The read gets to within 3 residues of the CDR3 end, and the germline J gene fills in the rest. The J gene is TRBJ2-1, the V gene TRBV20-1; 10 nucleotides match TRBD2. The germline CDR1 and CDR2 sequences are DFQATT and SNEGSKA (reference sequence). This CDR3 spans 14 amino acids. J gave up 9 bases and V 1 base, and 6 bases lay outside the gene matches. The CDR3 bases that were read are TGCAGTGCTAGAGCCACTAGCGGGAATGGTGAG. This codes for CSARATSGNGE. The complete CDR3 protein is CSARATSGNGEQFF.

To note about this clone: The read terminates 3 residues ahead of where the CDR3 ends, so the germline J gene completes it. The chain recombines TRBV19 with TRBJ1-5; TRBD1 might be the D (5 bases). The V end was cut by 4 bases, the J end by 0 bases, with 13 bases between. CDR3 length equals 16 residues. CDR1 is LNHDA, CDR2 SQIVND, per germline (reference sequence). CDR3 bases read: TGTGCCAGTAGTACCTACGTGGGGGGTAGCAATCAGCCC. This encodes CASSTYVGGSNQP. In full, the CDR3 reads CASSTYVGGSNQPQHF.

Comments on this clone: The read comes to an end 3 residues before the CDR3 does, leaving the germline J gene to fill in the end. The rearrangement uses TRBV29-1 and TRBJ2-5; TRBD1 matches at 7 bases. Per the germline V gene, CDR1 is SQVTM and CDR2 is ANQGSEA. CDR3 size: 14 residues. The junction had 13 bases not matched to a gene; V was cut back by 5 bases and J by 7 bases. The DNA read from the CDR3 is TGCAGCGTTAAACCTTGGGACAGTGCGAGGACC. It yields the protein CSVKPWDSART. The full CDR3 protein is CSVKPWDSARTQYF.

A remark on this clone: The read gets to within 3 residues of the CDR3 end, and the germline J gene fills in the rest. This sequence joins TRBV2 and TRBJ1-3; a possible D gene is TRBD1 (6 bases). Germline loops: CDR1 SNHLY, CDR2 FYNNEI. This CDR3 contains 15 residues. The V gene lost 7 bases and the J gene lost 1 base, with 14 bases spanning the gap. The CDR3 bases that were read are TGTGCCAGCATCCTACTGCAGGGGTCTGGAAACACC. This codes for CASILLQGSGNT. The full CDR3 sequence reads CASILLQGSGNTIYF.

Details on this clone: The read finishes 3 residues shy of the CDR3 end, and the germline J gene is used to complete it. The J gene is TRBJ1-2, the V gene TRBV20-1; the match to TRBD1 covers 9 bases. Germline V gene sequence: CDR1 DFQATT, CDR2 SNEGSKA (reference sequence). The CDR3 extends over 12 amino acids. CDR3 sequence reads: CSATTGGYGYTF. Incomplete CDR3 DNA: TGCAGTGCAACCACAGGGGGCTACGGC.

Regarding this clone: The read ends 3 residues shy of where the CDR3 ends; the end is completed using the germline J gene. The rearrangement uses TRBV5-1 and TRBJ1-2; 9 bases line up with TRBD1. In germline, CDR1 is SGHRS, CDR2 YFSETQ. This CDR3 region has 15 residues. V lost 3 bases, J lost 6 bases, and 9 bases stayed unmatched. Partial CDR3 DNA: TGCGCCAGCAGCTCAAACCTACAGGGGGCGCATGGC. It codes for CASSSNLQGAHG. The complete CDR3 reads CASSSNLQGAHGYTF.

As regards this clone: The read halts 3 residues ahead of the CDR3 end, with the missing end drawn from the germline J gene. The chain is built from TRBV6-4 and TRBJ2-1, with 12 bases that match TRBD2. From germline, CDR1 is MRHNA and CDR2 SNTAGT. The CDR3 runs to 15 residues. V gave up 6 bases and J gave up 7 bases; unmatched junction bases: 7. CDR3 in amino acids: CASSPLAGGMNEQFF. The covered CDR3 bases are TGTGCCAGCAGCCCCCTAGCGGGAGGGATGAATGAG.

In the case of this clone: The DNA ends 3 residues before the CDR3 does, and the rest of the CDR3 is filled in from the germline J gene. The chain carries TRBV11-2 and TRBJ1-1; 7 nucleotides line up with TRBD1. The CDR3 extends over 12 amino acids. V shed 5 bases, J shed 6 bases, and the junction held 3 bases outside the gene matches. From germline, CDR1 is SGHAT and CDR2 FQNNGV. The sequenced part of the CDR3 DNA is TGTGCCAGCAGCCCCGGGACAGCTGAA. Translated, it gives CASSPGTAE. The complete CDR3 protein is CASSPGTAEAFF.

This CDR3 reads CASSLTRSSYNEQFF. CDR3 DNA, as far as it was read: TGTGCCAGCTCCCTTACTAGGAGCTCCTACAATGAG. The chain carries TRBV2 and TRBJ2-1, with D possibly being TRBD2 (5 bases). Read data end 3 residues before the CDR3 end; the end is taken from the germline J gene. CDR1 and CDR2 (germline): SNHLY, FYNNEI. The CDR3 runs 15 residues. V was trimmed by 8 bases and J by 0 bases, leaving 14 bases between them.

CDR3 DNA, as far as it was read: TGCAGTGCTTTCAGGGGAAACATGAACACTGAA. Residues: CSAFRGNMNTE. The complete CDR3 sequence is CSAFRGNMNTEAFF. The rearrangement links TRBV20-1 to TRBJ1-1; TRBD1 is a possible D gene (6 bases). The sequenced fragment ends 3 residues before the CDR3 boundary, so the rest is inferred from the germline J gene. Germline lookup yields CDR1 DFQATT and CDR2 SNEGSKA (reference sequence). The CDR3 spans 14 residues. V gave up 5 bases and J gave up 0 bases, with 13 bases separating them.

To note about this clone: The sequenced fragment ends 3 residues before the CDR3 boundary, so the rest is inferred from the germline J gene. V and J are TRBV7-2 and TRBJ1-1; D is ambiguous. The germline V gene encodes CDR1 SGHTA and CDR2 FQGNSA. V lost 1 base and J 5 bases, leaving 11 bases between the germline ends. This CDR3 has 14 amino acids. The covered CDR3 bases are TGTGCCAGCAGCTTAGACCCACAGAGAACTGAA. Protein sequence: CASSLDPQRTE. The full CDR3 is CASSLDPQRTEAFF.

In regard to this clone: The read ends 3 residues before the CDR3 terminus; that terminus is restored from the germline J gene. V gene TRBV20-1 combines with J gene TRBJ1-1, with 8 bases matching TRBD1. This CDR3 is 14 amino acids long. The germline gives CDR1 DFQATT, CDR2 SNEGSKA (reference sequence). V shed 3 bases and J 7 bases; nucleotides not matched to a gene: 10. The sequenced part of the CDR3 DNA is TGCAGTGCTAGTCTTACGCAGGGGGCCTTTGAA. Amino acids: CSASLTQGAFE. In full, the CDR3 reads CSASLTQGAFEAFF.

Concerning this clone: The read ends 3 residues early relative to the CDR3; the germline J gene fills the gap. The V gene is TRBV20-1, the J gene TRBJ2-3, with 10 bases matching TRBD2. Germline CDR1 is DFQATT and CDR2 is SNEGSKA (reference sequence). The CDR3 totals 17 residues. Trimming cost V 3 bases and J 2 bases; bases outside gene matches: 11. CDR3 protein: CSASQVLAGAVTDTQYF. CDR3 DNA, as far as it was read: TGCAGTGCTAGCCAAGTGCTAGCGGGAGCGGTCACAGATACG.

With respect to this clone: The read ends 3 residues shy of where the CDR3 ends; the end is completed using the germline J gene. The rearrangement joins TRBV6-2 or TRBV6-3 to TRBJ2-7; D might be TRBD1 (6 bases). CDR1 and CDR2 (germline): MNHEY, SVGEGT. V was clipped by 0 bases and J by 6 bases, with 18 bases between them. The CDR3 covers 16 residues. The CDR3 loop reads CASSYSSRSKGGEQYF. CDR3 DNA (partial): TGTGCCAGCAGTTACTCGTCGCGGTCCAAAGGGGGCGAG.

Remarks on this clone: The DNA ends 3 residues before the CDR3 does, and the rest of the CDR3 is filled in from the germline J gene. This sequence joins TRBV20-1 and TRBJ1-2; D perhaps matches TRBD1 (5 bases). V shed 6 bases and J shed 0 bases, with 11 bases lying between them. Germline values: CDR1 DFQATT, CDR2 SNEGSKA (reference sequence). The CDR3 spans 13 residues. CDR3 sequence reads: CSAGGRANYGYTF. CDR3 DNA (partial): TGCAGTGCCGGGGGGAGAGCTAACTATGGC.